The clone carrying this T cell receptor beta chain was counted only a few times. V shed 5 bases and J shed 7 bases, with 11 bases lying between them. The germline V gene encodes CDR1 DFQATT and CDR2 SNEGSKA (reference sequence). The CDR3 is 11 amino acids. This sample was taken from a study of shared clonotypes between healthy human individuals. Study as a whole: A couple of women and a few men aged 18 to 49 served as donors.

Genomic DNA of each subset was evenly split across several immunoSEQ plates. Sequencing used immunoSEQ multiplex PCR; TCRdb keeps in-frame clones, though not all of them. The sample comprises about 450,000 clones, around three quarters of which are singletons, and about 12% rests with the top ten. This TCR was recovered from a woman aged 40 to 50 in good health. Some clones in this sample may be carry-over from other donors' samples. V gene TRBV20-1 combines with J gene TRBJ1-1, with D possibly matching TRBD1 (5 bases). Sequenced: PBMCs. CDR3 protein: CSAHQGDEAFF. For the CDR3, the DNA is TGCAGTGCTCATCAGGGAGATGAAGCTTTCTTT.